This T cell receptor beta chain was recovered during a study of T-cell reconstitution after alpha-beta-depleted transplantation in children. This clonotype occurred a few times. As it was prepared, the TCRbeta library received unique molecular identifiers. TCRdb analysed the PCR reads with MiXCR anew, one entry per CDR3 protein. The table lists fewer than 700,000 distinct CDR3 sequences, over 10% of them singletons. The sample in question was PBMCs, mostly from graft donor cells, obtained 360 days after TCRalphabeta/CD19-depleted stem cell transplant. This receptor was obtained from a male patient between 5 and 17 years old who had a stem cell transplant for acute myeloid leukemia, so the T cells may come from the graft donor.

CDR3 loop: CASSPNRDGSSYEQYF. CDR3 in DNA: TGTGCCAGCAGCCCAAACCGGGACGGTAGCTCCTACGAGCAGTACTTC. The rearrangement joins TRBV7-9 to TRBJ2-7; possibly TRBD1 or TRBD2 for D (5 bases each). Germline-derived CDR1 and CDR2 are SEHNR and FQNEAQ (reference sequence). This CDR3 is built from 16 residues. V lost 5 bases to trimming and J lost 0 bases, with 17 bases between them.